The next 3 T cell receptor beta chains were all read from a single sample in a study of T cell changes during pregnancy in multiple sclerosis. Clones were read by immunoSEQ multiplex PCR, and TCRdb kept only the in-frame ones, dropping some. The data show 58,000 or so clones, with about nine tenths seen just once and around 0.5% held by the top ten. Sample: CD4+ T cells from peripheral blood mononuclear cells, taken in the third trimester of pregnancy. The receptors originated from a female donor with multiple sclerosis, enrolled in a pregnancy study.

Written as DNA, the CDR3 is TGTGCCAGCAGTGAAGCGGGAGTTTCCTACGAGCAGTACTTC. It yields the protein CASSEAGVSYEQYF. The rearrangement links TRBV2 to TRBJ2-7; a possible D gene is TRBD2 (5 bases). The germline V and J ends were trimmed by 0 bases and 1 base, with 7 bases remaining between them. This CDR3 region has 14 residues. Germline V CDR1 and CDR2: SNHLY, FYNNEI.

The chain combines TRBV7-9 with TRBJ1-1, with D possibly being TRBD1 (6 bases). Germline V gene data show CDR1 as SEHNR and CDR2 as FQNEAQ (reference sequence). V lost 5 bases to trimming and J lost 4 bases, with 14 bases between them. The CDR3 runs to 14 residues. The CDR3 DNA follows: TGTGCCAGCAGCCCCAGAGGGGGGGCCACTGAAGCTTTCTTT. Its protein is CASSPRGGATEAFF.

The chain has TRBV7-8 and TRBJ1-2, with D possibly matching TRBD1 (6 bases). The CDR3 covers 15 residues. Trimming cost V 5 bases and J 0 bases, with 13 bases left between them. Germline values: CDR1 SGHVS, CDR2 FQNEAQ. CDR3 sequence reads: CASSPGDGANYGYTF. In nucleotides, the CDR3 is TGTGCCAGCAGCCCAGGGGATGGGGCTAACTATGGCTACACCTTC.